This T cell receptor beta chain originates from a study of T-cell reconstitution after alpha-beta-depleted transplantation in children. This clonotype was seen ten or more times. For TCRbeta, the library was prepared with unique molecular identifiers. TCRdb reanalysed the PCR reads using MiXCR and keeps one entry per CDR3 protein. This table has hundreds of thousands of distinct CDR3 sequences, around a sixth appearing once. V lost 0 bases to trimming and J lost 6 bases, with 13 bases between them. Germline lookup yields CDR1 DFQATT and CDR2 SNEGSKA (reference sequence). This CDR3 is 14 amino acids long.

This TCR was sampled from a human donor who donated a stem cell graft to a child with acute myeloid leukemia. The rearrangement uses TRBV20-1 and TRBJ2-3; D possibly corresponds to TRBD1 (6 bases). Material: PBMCs from the stem cell graft donor, obtained from the stem cell graft. Written as DNA, the CDR3 is TGCAGTGCTAGAGATCCAGGGGTTGGGGATACGCAGTATTTT. This gives the protein CSARDPGVGDTQYF.